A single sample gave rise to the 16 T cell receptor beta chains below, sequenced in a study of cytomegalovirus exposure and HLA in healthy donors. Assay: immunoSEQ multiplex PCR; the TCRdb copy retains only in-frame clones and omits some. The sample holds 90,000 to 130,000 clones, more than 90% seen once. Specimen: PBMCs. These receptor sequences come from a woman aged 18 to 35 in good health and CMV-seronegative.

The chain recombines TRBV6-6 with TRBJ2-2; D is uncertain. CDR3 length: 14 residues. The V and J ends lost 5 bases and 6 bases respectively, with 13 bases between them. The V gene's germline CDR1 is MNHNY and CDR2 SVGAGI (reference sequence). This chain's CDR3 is CASSQLLGSGELFF. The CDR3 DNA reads TGTGCCAGCAGTCAGTTGCTGGGCTCCGGGGAGCTGTTTTTT.

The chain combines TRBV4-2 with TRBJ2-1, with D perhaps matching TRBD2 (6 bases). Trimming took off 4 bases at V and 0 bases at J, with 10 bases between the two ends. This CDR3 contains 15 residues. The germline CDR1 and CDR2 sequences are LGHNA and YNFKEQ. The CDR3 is CASSRETSSYNEQFF. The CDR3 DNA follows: TGTGCCAGCAGCCGAGAGACTAGCTCCTACAATGAGCAGTTCTTC.

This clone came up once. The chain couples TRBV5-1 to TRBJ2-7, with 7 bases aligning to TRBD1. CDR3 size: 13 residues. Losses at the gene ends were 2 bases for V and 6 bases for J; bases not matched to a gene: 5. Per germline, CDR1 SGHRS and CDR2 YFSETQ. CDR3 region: CASSLDREFEQYF. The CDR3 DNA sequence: TGCGCCAGCAGCTTAGACAGGGAGTTCGAGCAGTACTTC.

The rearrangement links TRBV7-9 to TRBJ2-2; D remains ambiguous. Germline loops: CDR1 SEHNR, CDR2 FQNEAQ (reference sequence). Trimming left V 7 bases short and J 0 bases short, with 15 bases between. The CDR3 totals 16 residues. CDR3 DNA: TGTGCCAGCACCCTCCCGGGTAGCACGAACACCGGGGAGCTGTTTTTT. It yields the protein CASTLPGSTNTGELFF.

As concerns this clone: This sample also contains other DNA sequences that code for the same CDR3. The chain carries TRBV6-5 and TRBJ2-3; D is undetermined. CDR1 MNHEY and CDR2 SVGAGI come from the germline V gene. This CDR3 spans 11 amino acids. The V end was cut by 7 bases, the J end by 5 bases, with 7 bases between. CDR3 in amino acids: CASTYRDTQYF. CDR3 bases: TGTGCCAGCACTTATAGAGATACGCAGTATTTT.

The CDR3 DNA is TGTGCCTGGTCAGCGTTCGGGAATTCACCCCTCCACTTT. It is translated as CAWSAFGNSPLHF. The chain is built from TRBV30 and TRBJ1-6; D call uncertain. CDR1 and CDR2 (germline): GTSNPN, SVGIG (reference sequence). V was cut by 5 bases and J by 7 bases, with 12 bases left in between. This CDR3 has 13 residues.

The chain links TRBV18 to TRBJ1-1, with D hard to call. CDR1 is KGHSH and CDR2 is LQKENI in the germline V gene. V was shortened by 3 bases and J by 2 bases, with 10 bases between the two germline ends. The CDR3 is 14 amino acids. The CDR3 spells CASSPATRNTEAFF. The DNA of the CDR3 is TGTGCCAGCTCACCCGCGACTCGCAACACTGAAGCTTTCTTT.

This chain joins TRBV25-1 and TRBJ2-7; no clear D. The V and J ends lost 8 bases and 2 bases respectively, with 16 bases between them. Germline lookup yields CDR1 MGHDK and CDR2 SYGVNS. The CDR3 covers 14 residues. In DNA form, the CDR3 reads TGTGCCAGCGTACCAAACTACCTACCCTACGAGCAGTACTTC. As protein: CASVPNYLPYEQYF.

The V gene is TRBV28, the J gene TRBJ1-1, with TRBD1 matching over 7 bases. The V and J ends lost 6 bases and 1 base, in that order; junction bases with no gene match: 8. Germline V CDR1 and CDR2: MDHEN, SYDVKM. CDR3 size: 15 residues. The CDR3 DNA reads TGTGCCAGCAGGGGACACAGGGGATGGAACACTGAAGCTTTCTTT. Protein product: CASRGHRGWNTEAFF.

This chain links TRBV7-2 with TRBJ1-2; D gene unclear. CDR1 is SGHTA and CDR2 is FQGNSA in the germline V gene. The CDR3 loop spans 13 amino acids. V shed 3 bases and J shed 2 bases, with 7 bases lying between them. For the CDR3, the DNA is TGTGCCAGCAGCTTCGACACGAACTATGGCTACACCTTC. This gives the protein CASSFDTNYGYTF.

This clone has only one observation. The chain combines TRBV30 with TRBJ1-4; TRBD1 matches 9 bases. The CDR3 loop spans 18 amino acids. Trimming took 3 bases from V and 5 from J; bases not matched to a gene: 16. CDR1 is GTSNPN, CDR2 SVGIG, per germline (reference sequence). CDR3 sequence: CAWRKGQGRGGVNEKLFF. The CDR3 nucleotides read TGTGCCTGGAGAAAGGGACAGGGTCGTGGGGGAGTAAATGAAAAACTGTTTTTT.

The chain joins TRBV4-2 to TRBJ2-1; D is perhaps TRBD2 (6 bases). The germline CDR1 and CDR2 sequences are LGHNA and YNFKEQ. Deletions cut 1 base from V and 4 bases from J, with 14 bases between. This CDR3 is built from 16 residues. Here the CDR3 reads CASSQVEGPPYNEQFF. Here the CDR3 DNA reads TGTGCCAGCAGCCAAGTGGAGGGACCCCCTTACAATGAGCAGTTCTTC.

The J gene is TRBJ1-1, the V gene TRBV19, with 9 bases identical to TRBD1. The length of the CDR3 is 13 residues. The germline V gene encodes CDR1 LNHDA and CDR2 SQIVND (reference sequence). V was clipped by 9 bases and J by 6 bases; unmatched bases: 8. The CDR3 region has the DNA TGTGCCAGCGGGGACAGGGAGTTTTCTGAAGCTTTCTTT. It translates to CASGDREFSEAFF.

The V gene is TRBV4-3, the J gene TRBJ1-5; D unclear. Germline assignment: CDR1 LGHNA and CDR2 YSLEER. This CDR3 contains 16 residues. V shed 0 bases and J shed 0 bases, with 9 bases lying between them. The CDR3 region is CASSQDRSYSNQPQHF. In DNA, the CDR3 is TGCGCCAGCAGCCAAGATAGGAGCTATAGCAATCAGCCCCAGCATTTT.

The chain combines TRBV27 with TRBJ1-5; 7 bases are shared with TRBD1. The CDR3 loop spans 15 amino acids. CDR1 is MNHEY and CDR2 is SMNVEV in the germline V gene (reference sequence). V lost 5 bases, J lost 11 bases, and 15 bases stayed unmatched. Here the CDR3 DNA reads TGTGCCAGCAGTCGTCGACCAGAAACAGGGGAAACCCAGCATTTT. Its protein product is CASSRRPETGETQHF.

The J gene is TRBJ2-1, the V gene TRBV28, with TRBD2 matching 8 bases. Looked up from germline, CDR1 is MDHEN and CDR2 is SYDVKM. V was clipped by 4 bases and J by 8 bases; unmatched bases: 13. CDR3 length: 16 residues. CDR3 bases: TGTGCCAGCAGTTCCACCGCCGGGACTAGGATCTATGAGCAGTTCTTC. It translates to CASSSTAGTRIYEQFF.